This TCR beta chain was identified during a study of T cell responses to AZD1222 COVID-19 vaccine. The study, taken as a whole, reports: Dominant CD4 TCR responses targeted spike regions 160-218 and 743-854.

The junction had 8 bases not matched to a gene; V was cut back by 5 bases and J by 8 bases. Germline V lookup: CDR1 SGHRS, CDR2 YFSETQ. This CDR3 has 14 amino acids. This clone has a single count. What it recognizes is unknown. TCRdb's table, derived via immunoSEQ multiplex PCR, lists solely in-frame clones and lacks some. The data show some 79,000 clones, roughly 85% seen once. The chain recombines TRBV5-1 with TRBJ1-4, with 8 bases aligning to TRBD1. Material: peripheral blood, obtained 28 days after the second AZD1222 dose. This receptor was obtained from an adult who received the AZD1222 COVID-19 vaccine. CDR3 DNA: TGCGCCAGCAGTATAGGACAGGGCGGGGAAAAACTGTTTTTT. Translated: CASSIGQGGEKLFF.